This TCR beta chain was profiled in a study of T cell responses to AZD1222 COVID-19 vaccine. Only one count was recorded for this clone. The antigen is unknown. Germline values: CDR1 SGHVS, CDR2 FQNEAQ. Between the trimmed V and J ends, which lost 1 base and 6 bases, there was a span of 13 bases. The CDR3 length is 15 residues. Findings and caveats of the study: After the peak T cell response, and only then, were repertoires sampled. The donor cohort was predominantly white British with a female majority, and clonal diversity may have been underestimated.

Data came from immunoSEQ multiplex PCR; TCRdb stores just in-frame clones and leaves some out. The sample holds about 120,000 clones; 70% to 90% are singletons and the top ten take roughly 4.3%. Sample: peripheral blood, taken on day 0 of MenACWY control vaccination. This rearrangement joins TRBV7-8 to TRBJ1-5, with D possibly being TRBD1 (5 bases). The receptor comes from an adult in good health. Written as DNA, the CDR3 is TGTGCCAGCAGCTTAGGAGCAGGGAATAGTCAGCCCCAGCATTTT. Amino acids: CASSLGAGNSQPQHF. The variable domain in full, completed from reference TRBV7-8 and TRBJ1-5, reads GAGVSQSPRYKVAKRGQDVALRCDPISGHVSLFWYQQALGQGPEFLTYFQNEAQLDKSGLPSDRFFAERPEGSVSTLKIQRTQQEDSAVYLCASSLGAGNSQPQHFGDGTRLSIL.